The T cell receptor (beta chain) described here comes from a study of T cells in Graves' hyperthyroidism and ophthalmopathy (dated by TCRdb to about 2019). Turning to the overall study: To identify distinguishing TCR V-J signatures, a discovery cohort of 90 to 100 patients was used, comprising fewer than 45 with Graves' ophthalmopathy and 57 with stable Graves' hyperthyroidism. An independent validation cohort of under 20 hyperthyroidism patients and approximately 16 patients who later progressed to ophthalmopathy tested prospective prediction of ophthalmopathy. The 75 to 100 discovery patients were divided at random into training and test sets in a 7:3 ratio. In addition, the study compared T-cell repertoires in thyroid tissue and in blood from roughly 6 Graves' hyperthyroidism patients. Once sampling was done, hyperthyroidism patients were given methimazole at a starting dose of 30 mg daily, whereas ophthalmopathy patients were given high-dose intravenous methylprednisolone. TCR Vbeta CDR3 sequencing of 135 peripheral blood samples (roughly 43 ophthalmopathy, roughly 72 hyperthyroidism and roughly 17 progressor patients) is reported in the paper. General findings and caveats noted by the study authors: A model built on a 13 V-J signature distinguished ophthalmopathy from stable hyperthyroidism, reaching around 87% sensitivity and under 84% specificity in cross-validation and 80%/75% in testing. Blood samples also contained most of the expanded thyroid clonotypes (frequency above 0.001), which suggests that blood repertoires may reflect thyroid immune responses. In validation, the model predicted progression to ophthalmopathy a median of approximately 6.6 months before onset, with approximately 71% sensitivity and 72.22% specificity. Sample size was not statistically predetermined, and blinding of investigators to group allocation was not performed.

Comment on this clonotype: Its binding antigen is unknown. Base quality data are lacking; no much larger clone is found one base away.

Exclusion was applied to patients with uncontrolled infections, other autoimmune diseases, pregnancy or lactation. Diagnoses were based on clinical symptoms, serum thyroxine and TRAb, thyroid ultrasound and orbital computed tomography. Total RNA was extracted with Trizol reagent, and quality was checked on an Agilent 2100 Bioanalyzer. TCR beta CDR3 regions were amplified from RNA transcripts. The TCR CDR3 was subjected to a first round of RT-PCR using the HTBI primer set and the Qiagen OneStep RT-PCR kit. A second multiplex PCR round built the libraries, followed by size selection and purification. Libraries were sequenced paired-end with 100 bp reads on an Illumina HiSeq2000. On the authors' methods: SOAPnuke was used to process the raw data, throwing out any read that contained adapters or uncalled bases, had a mean Phred below 15, or lacked an exact constant-primer or identifier match. COPE v1.2.5 was used to merge high-quality paired reads, and clonotypes were defined as unique nucleotide sequences. MiTCR v1.1 was used to align the clonotypes against IMGT TRBV, TRBD and TRBJ reference segments. The analysis included only V-J combinations with a frequency above 0.0001, which together covered approximately 99% of the repertoires. The TCS score was defined as F50 (clonal expansion) divided by E x V (chaos), with BLOSUM62-based TCRdist calculated between CDR3 peptides within each V-J. Welch's t-statistics and random forest reduced fewer than 550 V-J features to fewer than 15, which were used in a naive Bayes classifier (R e1071). The similarity between thyroid and blood repertoires was quantified using the Morisita-Horn index. The public sequencing data were trimmed at Q25 with fastp and processed into clonotypes with MiXCR by TCRdb, which kept only in-frame beta chains. Each record represents a unique CDR3 protein, reported with the most common genes and DNA among its rows. Clone size and V and J calls follow TCRdb, not the original study. The sample contains a few hundred thousand distinct CDR3 sequences, just over 45% of them found a single time. Around 17% of the sample is taken by the ten largest.

V is clipped by 3 bases and J by 0 bases, and the sequence between their germline boundaries is 18 bases long. CDR1 and CDR2 are read off the germline V gene as SGHVS and FQNEAQ. Measured from the cysteine to the phenylalanine, the CDR3 is 17 residues long. The CDR3 DNA has 51 bases and is translated from base 1. The rearranged segments are TRBV7-8 and TRBJ2-7; no confident D gene assignment can be made. The sample consisted of peripheral blood or thyroid tissue (not recorded which). This receptor was obtained from an adult woman with Graves' disease, either hyperthyroidism or ophthalmopathy (not recorded which). The DNA sequence is TGTGCCAGCAGCTTCCGGGCAGGCCAACAGTTCTCCTACGAGCAGTACTTC. Its translation is CASSFRAGQQFSYEQYF. The entire variable domain, with the stretches around the CDR3 drawn from the reference TRBV7-8 and TRBJ2-7 proteins, is GAGVSQSPRYKVAKRGQDVALRCDPISGHVSLFWYQQALGQGPEFLTYFQNEAQLDKSGLPSDRFFAERPEGSVSTLKIQRTQQEDSAVYLCASSFRAGQQFSYEQYFGPGTRLTVT.